What follows describes a single T cell receptor (beta chain). This sample was included in a study of early T cells in non-severe SARS-CoV-2 infection. Study summary: Sequencing input comprised bulk RNA from unsorted whole blood; chain pairing was not available.

MiXCR, run by TCRdb on the 5' RACE reads, gives a single entry per CDR3 protein. The data hold about 30,000 distinct CDR3 sequences, with roughly 5.6% observed a single time. The clonotype originates from an adult who was a healthcare worker with PCR-confirmed SARS-CoV-2 infection or an uninfected control (not recorded which). Sample: whole blood.

CDR3 region: CASRGLAGPYEQYF. Here the CDR3 DNA reads TGTGCCAGCAGAGGACTAGCGGGGCCCTACGAGCAGTACTTC. This chain uses TRBV28 with TRBJ2-7; 12 positions agree with TRBD2. This CDR3 comprises 14 residues. Germline V gives CDR1 MDHEN, CDR2 SYDVKM. V shed 6 bases, J shed 2 bases, and the junction held 2 bases outside the gene matches.